This T cell receptor (beta chain) was profiled in a study of chronic HIV infection and antiretroviral therapy. Germline V gene sequence: CDR1 MDHEN, CDR2 SYDVKM. This CDR3 is built from 11 residues. Trimming took 6 bases from V and 3 from J, leaving 5 bases between them. TCRdb analysed the 5' RACE reads with MiXCR anew, one entry per CDR3 protein. The sample has some 46,000 distinct CDR3 sequences; approximately 19% are singletons. Sequencing was performed on peripheral blood. This receptor was taken from an adult who had HIV and had not received antiretroviral therapy, or was an uninfected healthy control (not recorded which). V usage is TRBV28 and J usage is TRBJ1-1; no definite D call. DNA for the CDR3: TGTGCCAGCAGACACGACACTGAAGCTTTCTTT. As protein: CASRHDTEAFF. The full variable domain, rest sourced from reference TRBV28 and TRBJ1-1, is DVKVTQSSRYLVKRTGEKVFLECVQDMDHENMFWYRQDPGLGLRLIYFSYDVKMKEKGDIPEGYSVSREKKERFSLILESASTNQTSMYLCASRHDTEAFFGQGTRLTVV.